This T cell receptor beta chain stems from a study of identical twins. The study's findings and limits: Its conclusions, products of cross-sectional statistical analysis, did not come from following the same donors.

Trimming pared 4 bases from V and 2 bases from J, leaving 14 bases between. The CDR3 runs 14 residues. In germline, CDR1 is DFQATT, CDR2 SNEGSKA (reference sequence). This clonotype was counted only a few times. Its cognate antigen is unknown. A universal primer binding site was introduced by template switching. The final cDNA contained unique molecular identifiers. TCRdb fed the 5' RACE reads into MiXCR, producing one record per CDR3 protein. The table has roughly 500,000 distinct CDR3 sequences, about 20% seen once. These data were likewise used in another study, on T cells expressing NK-cell markers.

Specimen: CD4+ T cells sorted from blood. The chain is built from TRBV20-1 and TRBJ2-5; D ambiguous. The receptor's source is a woman between 18 and 30 years old in good health. CDR3 amino acids: CSAIRALAQETQYF. The CDR3 DNA follows: TGCAGTGCTATACGAGCCCTTGCTCAAGAGACCCAGTACTTC.